The rows below give T cell receptor beta chains drawn from one sample of a study of beta chain features in type 1 diabetes. This table comes from immunoSEQ multiplex PCR, and its TCRdb copy is limited to in-frame clones, with some not included. The data contain 900,000 or so clones, 15% to 20% of them singletons. Material for sequencing was naive CD4+ T cells from blood. The receptors were sampled from a young woman in good health. The conserved cysteine and the conserved F or W are not part of the CDR3 here. A D gene is named only where the DNA matches it firmly.

>-|TRBV9|TRBJ2-2
ASSVAVTLGGELF
>-|TRBV15|TRBJ1-2
ATSRAPFGKST
>-|TRBV7-2|TRBJ2-1
ASSLGPSQF
>-|TRBV5-1|TRBJ2-7
ASSLEWGYEQY
>TRBD2|TRBV19|TRBJ2-1
ASSIDRGLVPRYNEQF
>TRBD2|TRBV7-9|TRBJ2-1
ASSPSGRANNEQF
>-|TRBV28|TRBJ2-3
ASSPSGSTDTQY
>-|TRBV2|TRBJ2-7
ASSEGRKRATEQY
>-|TRBV5-1|TRBJ2-7
ASSLVQGEQY
>TRBD1|TRBV7-3|TRBJ1-2
ASSLSRYRDRVLGYGGYT
>TRBD2|TRBV11-3|TRBJ2-1
ASSPSGRDNEQF
>TRBD2|TRBV10-3|TRBJ2-5
AISDLGLVEGETQY
>-|TRBV7-2|TRBJ1-3
ASSLQAPGSGNTIY
>-|TRBV18|TRBJ2-1
ASSPDEVRGQF
>TRBD1|TRBV4-1|TRBJ2-1
ASSLQGANEQF
>-|TRBV7-9|TRBJ2-3
ASSPYAGVITDTQY
>TRBD1|TRBV2|TRBJ2-5
ASGTEETQY
>TRBD2|TRBV6-5|TRBJ2-7
ASTITSGSSHEQY
>TRBD2|TRBV5-4|TRBJ2-7
ASSLKAGDEQY
>TRBD2|TRBV29-1|TRBJ2-2
SVKSGTSGTANTGELF
>TRBD2|TRBV27|TRBJ2-2
ASSSRRESRTGELF
>-|TRBV27|TRBJ2-7
ASSQTQGRRGYEQY
>-|TRBV20-1|TRBJ2-5
SAFRRETQY
>-|TRBV7-9|TRBJ2-3
ASTTEDTQY
>TRBD1|TRBV2|TRBJ2-7
ASRMRGGYYEQY
>-|TRBV2|TRBJ1-5
ASSDRVWDQPQH
>-|TRBV28|TRBJ2-7
ASSTHRVHEQY
>-|TRBV2|TRBJ2-3
ASTSGTLRTDTQY
>-|TRBV29-1|TRBJ2-3
SPYGSTDTQY
>TRBD2|TRBV28|TRBJ2-3
ASGTSGAGTDTQY
>-|TRBV4-1|TRBJ2-1
ASSQGGDEYNEQF
>-|TRBV4-2|TRBJ2-5
ASSQEVQGTQY
>-|TRBV2|TRBJ2-2
ASSDLASRGAGELF
>TRBD1|TRBV5-1|TRBJ1-1
ASSLGAPGQGAAF
>-|TRBV4-3|TRBJ1-4
ASSHRSGNNEKLF
>-|TRBV29-1|TRBJ2-5
SVRGYQETQY
>TRBD1|TRBV7-2|TRBJ2-7
ASRRQGLGYEQY